Below, 27 T cell receptor beta chains from the same sample are listed, as sequenced in a study of vaccination and CD4 T cells after COVID-19 (dated by TCRdb to the early 2020s). Libraries came from PCR. Instrument used: Illumina iSeq 100. At the Johns Hopkins FTIC core, DNA from the cultured CD4+ T cells underwent TCR sequencing with the Oncomine TCR Beta short-read assay. TCRdb itself trimmed the public reads at Q25 with fastp, ran MiXCR and retained productive beta chains. Rows with a matching CDR3 protein are joined into one entry that keeps the most common DNA and genes. The sample table contains fewer than 25,000 distinct CDR3 sequences; only one count was recorded for around 42% of them. The ten largest account for roughly 4% of the sample. The sample's time point label, decoded: late sampling 161 to 241 days after vaccination in three convalescent patients. The treatment or condition tag for this specimen amounts to: roughly nine-day PBMC culture with coronavirus spike peptide pools or control peptides (ViraFEST assay).

These TCRs' antigens remain unknown. Sample: CD4+ T cells from blood, cultured in vitro, taken about 7 months after SARS-CoV-2 vaccination. Receptors originate from a human donor who had recovered from COVID-19.

The chain carries TRBV20-1 and TRBJ2-3; 9 nucleotides agree with TRBD2. The CDR3 length is 22 residues. J was trimmed by 2 bases and V by 6 bases; bases with no gene match: 30. The germline gives CDR1 DFQATT, CDR2 SNEGSKA (reference sequence). The CDR3 sequence: CSATGAREGPIYIFDPTDTQYF. The CDR3 DNA sequence: TGCAGTGCCACCGGGGCGCGGGAGGGCCCGATTTACATATTCGATCCCACAGATACGCAGTATTTT.

The rearrangement joins TRBV28 to TRBJ1-5; D ambiguous. The germline V gene has CDR1 MDHEN and CDR2 SYDVKM. Trimming removed 6 bases from V and 0 bases from J, with 15 bases in between. The CDR3 contains 16 residues. DNA of the CDR3: TGTGCCAGCAGCTCCCAAGGCAGGCATAGCAATCAGCCCCAGCATTTT. Encoded protein: CASSSQGRHSNQPQHF. Full variable domain (rest looked up from reference TRBV28 and TRBJ1-5): DVKVTQSSRYLVKRTGEKVFLECVQDMDHENMFWYRQDPGLGLRLIYFSYDVKMKEKGDIPEGYSVSREKKERFSLILESASTNQTSMYLCASSSQGRHSNQPQHFGDGTRLSIL.

The table lists this clonotype with a few counts. The chain uses TRBV27 and TRBJ2-1; a weak D match, TRBD1 (6 bases). V lost 6 bases and J lost 7, with 19 bases in between. The length of the CDR3 is 15 residues. Germline CDR1 MNHEY, CDR2 SMNVEV (reference sequence). The CDR3 DNA reads TGTGCCAGCAGGGCTACTTGGGGGCTTATTAATGAGCAGTTCTTC. Encoded protein: CASRATWGLINEQFF.

The genes are TRBV28 and TRBJ1-5; 9 bases align to TRBD1. CDR1 and CDR2 from the germline V gene are MDHEN and SYDVKM. Trimming cost V 6 bases and J 8 bases; bases outside gene matches: 8. The CDR3 runs to 14 residues. The DNA for the CDR3 is TGTGCCAGCAGCTGGGACAGGGCTATTGAGCCCCAGCATTTT. This translates into CASSWDRAIEPQHF.

This chain links TRBV19 with TRBJ1-2; no firm D call. This CDR3 comprises 14 residues. V was trimmed by 7 bases and J by 0 bases, leaving 12 bases between them. Germline assignment: CDR1 LNHDA and CDR2 SQIVND (reference sequence). The CDR3 region has the DNA TGTGCCAGTATCGACCGACAAACTAACTATGGCTACACCTTC. Its translation is CASIDRQTNYGYTF.

J is TRBJ2-1 and V is TRBV10-3; D is unclear. CDR1 is ENHRY and CDR2 is SYGVKD in the germline V gene. Between the trimmed V and J ends, which lost 6 bases and 0 bases, there was a span of 12 bases. This CDR3 region has 15 residues. The DNA for the CDR3 is TGTGCCATCAGCTCGCCCGAGAGCTCCTACAATGAGCAGTTCTTC. It encodes CAISSPESSYNEQFF.

The chain links TRBV15 to TRBJ2-7; TRBD1 aligns across 10 bases. CDR1 is LNHNV, CDR2 YYDKDF, per germline (reference sequence). The CDR3 consists of 17 residues. Unmatched junction bases numbered 11, after V lost 2 bases and J lost 4 bases. This CDR3 is CATSRSAGDRGRYEQYF. Here the CDR3 DNA reads TGTGCCACCAGCAGATCTGCGGGGGACAGGGGCCGATACGAGCAGTACTTC.

This clonotype was found a few times. The chain links TRBV20-1 to TRBJ2-3; TRBD2 matches at 7 bases. The CDR3 has 14 residues. The ends lost 6 bases at V and 6 bases at J; junction bases unmatched: 12. The germline gives CDR1 DFQATT, CDR2 SNEGSKA (reference sequence). Here the CDR3 DNA reads TGCAGTGCCCCCTCAGGCGGGGGAGGGGATACGCAGTATTTT. Translation gives CSAPSGGGGDTQYF.

The gene calls are TRBV18 and TRBJ2-5, with D hard to call. CDR1 KGHSH and CDR2 LQKENI come from the germline V gene. The CDR3 sequence is 12 residues long. V gave up 3 bases and J gave up 1 base, with 3 bases separating them. The CDR3 region is CASSPSQETQYF. The DNA for the CDR3 is TGTGCCAGCTCACCCAGCCAAGAGACCCAGTACTTC.

Only a few counts were recorded for this clonotype. This rearrangement joins TRBV2 to TRBJ2-1; 9 bases fit TRBD2. J gave up 6 bases and V 5 bases, and 5 bases lay outside the gene matches. The CDR3 totals 14 residues. CDR1 and CDR2 from the germline V gene are SNHLY and FYNNEI. Here the CDR3 reads CASSSETSGNEQFF. CDR3 nucleotides: TGTGCCAGCAGTTCTGAGACTAGCGGCAATGAGCAGTTCTTC. The full variable domain, its missing parts supplied by reference TRBV2 and TRBJ2-1, is EPEVTQTPSHQVTQMGQEVILRCVPISNHLYFYWYRQILGQKVEFLVSFYNNEISEKSEIFDDQFSVERPDGSNFTLKIRSTKLEDSAMYFCASSSETSGNEQFFGPGTRLTVL.

The chain joins TRBV7-2 to TRBJ2-3; D is unresolved. V was shortened by 4 bases and J by 1 base, with 9 bases between the two germline ends. This CDR3 is 14 amino acids long. CDR1 and CDR2 from the germline V gene are SGHTA and FQGNSA. The CDR3 DNA reads TGTGCCAGCAGCTCAGACGTTGGCACAGATACGCAGTATTTT. It specifies CASSSDVGTDTQYF.

V is TRBV19 and J is TRBJ2-3, with 10 bases that match TRBD2. Germline CDR1 and CDR2: LNHDA and SQIVND (reference sequence). The CDR3 contains 16 residues. The V segment lost 5 bases and the J segment 6 bases; nucleotides outside the gene matches: 11. The CDR3 bases are TGTGCCAGTAGTCCCGGGGCTAGCGGGAGTGTGGATACGCAGTATTTT. It translates to CASSPGASGSVDTQYF.

The sample holds a few counts of this clonotype. The chain combines TRBV7-2 with TRBJ2-3; 8 bases are a match to TRBD2. CDR3 length: 14 amino acids. In germline, CDR1 is SGHTA, CDR2 FQGNSA. The V and J ends lost 5 bases and 8 bases, in that order; junction bases with no gene match: 9. The CDR3 DNA follows: TGTGCCAGCAGCCCACAGCGGGGGTGGGGTACGCAGTATTTT. Translating it yields CASSPQRGWGTQYF.

The gene calls are TRBV27 and TRBJ2-3; D is uncertain. There are 13 residues in the CDR3. The germline V gene has CDR1 MNHEY and CDR2 SMNVEV (reference sequence). Trimming removed 6 bases from V and 1 base from J, with 8 bases in between. The CDR3 spells CASRSSGTDTQYF. In DNA form, the CDR3 reads TGTGCCAGCAGATCCTCTGGCACAGATACGCAGTATTTT.

The rearrangement joins TRBV18 to TRBJ2-7, with 16 bases identical to TRBD2. This CDR3 comprises 17 residues. V was pared by 4 bases and J by 6 bases, with 9 bases of the junction left unmatched. Germline lookup yields CDR1 KGHSH and CDR2 LQKENI. CDR3 sequence reads: CASSRSGLAGGPSEQYF. The CDR3 nucleotides are TGTGCCAGCTCACGATCGGGACTAGCGGGAGGGCCATCCGAGCAGTACTTC.

This chain connects TRBV28 to TRBJ1-5, with D perhaps matching TRBD1 (5 bases). V was cut by 6 bases and J by 9 bases, with 12 bases left in between. CDR3 size: 12 residues. Per the germline V gene, CDR1 is MDHEN and CDR2 is SYDVKM. CDR3 sequence reads: CASSPRGLPQHF. In DNA form, the CDR3 reads TGTGCCAGCAGCCCGAGGGGTTTGCCCCAGCATTTT.

This sequence joins TRBV5-1 and TRBJ2-3, with a weak D call TRBD1 (6 bases). Germline loops: CDR1 SGHRS, CDR2 YFSETQ. The CDR3 extends over 16 amino acids. V dropped 0 bases and J dropped 2 bases, with 13 bases sitting between them. CDR3 protein: CASSLEGDINTDTQYF. The CDR3 DNA is TGCGCCAGCAGCTTGGAAGGGGACATAAACACAGATACGCAGTATTTT.

The chain combines TRBV20-1 with TRBJ1-5; D ambiguous. CDR1 is DFQATT and CDR2 is SNEGSKA in the germline V gene (reference sequence). The CDR3 runs 12 residues. Trimming shortened V by 7 bases and J by 0 bases, and 7 bases separated the two germline ends. The CDR3 sequence is CSVIFSNQPQHF. The CDR3 bases are TGCAGTGTTATATTTAGCAATCAGCCCCAGCATTTT.

This chain links TRBV2 with TRBJ2-7, with 7 bases lining up with TRBD2. This CDR3 region has 16 residues. From germline, CDR1 is SNHLY and CDR2 FYNNEI. J was trimmed by 1 base and V by 5 bases; bases with no gene match: 11. The CDR3 DNA is TGTGCCAGCAGTCGAGGCGCGGGAGCGATTTCCTACGAGCAGTACTTC. Translated: CASSRGAGAISYEQYF. Supplemented by reference TRBV2 and TRBJ2-7, the full variable domain reads EPEVTQTPSHQVTQMGQEVILRCVPISNHLYFYWYRQILGQKVEFLVSFYNNEISEKSEIFDDQFSVERPDGSNFTLKIRSTKLEDSAMYFCASSRGAGAISYEQYFGPGTRLTVT.

This chain connects TRBV7-2 to TRBJ2-3; TRBD2 is a possible D gene (6 bases). The CDR3 consists of 15 residues. The V end lost 1 base, the J end lost 5 bases, and 13 bases lay between the germline ends. Germline V CDR1 and CDR2: SGHTA, FQGNSA. CDR3 bases: TGTGCCAGCAGCTTAGGCGTGACTAGAGGAGATACGCAGTATTTT. Protein: CASSLGVTRGDTQYF.

This clonotype was picked up a small number of times. The chain combines TRBV20-1 with TRBJ2-5, with 10 bases identical to TRBD2. Germline assignment: CDR1 DFQATT and CDR2 SNEGSKA (reference sequence). This CDR3 spans 16 amino acids. Trimming at V came to 0 bases and at J to 4 bases, leaving 8 bases not matched to a gene. The CDR3 loop reads CSARDATSGRGETQYF. Here the CDR3 DNA reads TGCAGTGCTAGAGATGCGACTAGCGGGCGAGGAGAGACCCAGTACTTC.

Only a few counts were recorded for this clonotype. V gene TRBV10-3 combines with J gene TRBJ1-1, with 9 bases fitting TRBD1. The CDR3 covers 15 residues. The V segment lost 4 bases and the J segment 5 bases; nucleotides outside the gene matches: 8. Germline loops: CDR1 ENHRY, CDR2 SYGVKD. The CDR3 nucleotides are TGTGCCATCAGTGGGGCCCGGGACAGGGATACTGAAGCTTTCTTT. This sequence encodes CAISGARDRDTEAFF.

This clonotype was seen more than once but under ten times. This chain connects TRBV7-6 to TRBJ2-7; 8 positions agree with TRBD2. Germline loops: CDR1 SGHVS, CDR2 FNYEAQ. The ends lost 1 base at V and 4 bases at J; junction bases unmatched: 6. The CDR3 runs 15 residues. The CDR3 DNA sequence: TGTGCCAGCAGCTTAGATAGCGGGAAGATTTACGAGCAGTACTTC. Protein sequence: CASSLDSGKIYEQYF.

The rearrangement links TRBV6-5 to TRBJ1-1; weak D call: TRBD1 (6 bases). V was clipped by 2 bases and J by 0 bases, with 7 bases between them. This CDR3 has 14 residues. In germline, CDR1 is MNHEY, CDR2 SVGAGI. Here the CDR3 reads CASSYDRMNTEAFF. The DNA for the CDR3 is TGTGCCAGCAGTTACGACAGGATGAACACTGAAGCTTTCTTT.

This sequence joins TRBV20-1 and TRBJ2-5, with 8 nucleotides matching TRBD2. Germline loops: CDR1 DFQATT, CDR2 SNEGSKA (reference sequence). Trimming removed 5 bases from V and 2 bases from J; junction bases left unmatched: 4. CDR3 length equals 13 residues. For the CDR3, the DNA is TGCAGTGCTCCGGGGGGGACTCAAGAGACCCAGTACTTC. Translating it yields CSAPGGTQETQYF.

The chain uses TRBV20-1 and TRBJ2-7; D is undetermined. Trimming took 2 bases from V and 4 from J, leaving 15 bases between them. CDR1 and CDR2 (germline): DFQATT, SNEGSKA (reference sequence). The CDR3 runs to 14 residues. The CDR3 DNA reads TGCAGTGCTAGAAGTCCGGGCCACGGGTACGAGCAGTACTTC. Its protein product is CSARSPGHGYEQYF.

This clonotype was recorded a few times. The rearrangement links TRBV20-1 to TRBJ2-7; D may be TRBD1 (6 bases). CDR1 and CDR2 from the germline V gene are DFQATT and SNEGSKA (reference sequence). The ends were cut back, 6 bases at V and 6 bases at J, with 15 bases in the middle. CDR3 length equals 12 residues. CDR3 protein: CSAKYRAVEQYF. The CDR3 nucleotides are TGCAGTGCCAAGTACAGGGCTGTCGAGCAGTACTTC.